This T cell receptor (beta chain) is from a study of T-cell memory formation after mild COVID-19. With V trimmed by 4 bases and J by 8 bases, 10 bases remained unmatched. The CDR3 covers 16 residues. CDR1 MGHRA and CDR2 YSYEKL come from the germline V gene. TCRdb independently ran MiXCR on the 5' RACE reads; one entry per CDR3 protein. The profile shows a few hundred thousand distinct CDR3 sequences, 21% of them singletons. The genes are TRBV4-1 and TRBJ1-6, with 8 bases matching TRBD1. The sample taken for sequencing was PBMCs or a T cell subset sorted from them (not recorded which). The clonotype comes from an adult woman who had mild COVID-19 (a few samples of this study predate the infection). Cell type and time point are not known. This CDR3 reads CASSRPLGQGYSPLHF. In DNA form, the CDR3 reads TGCGCCAGCAGCCGACCACTCGGACAGGGATATTCACCCCTCCACTTT.